These 3 T cell receptor beta chains originate from one sample sequenced in a study of blood T cell repertoires in COVID-19. TCRdb's table, derived via immunoSEQ multiplex PCR, lists solely in-frame clones and lacks some. The sample has 59,000 or so clones, 80% to 85% seen once. What was sequenced was peripheral blood. Receptors were obtained from a woman older than 75 with active or convalescent COVID-19.

This sequence joins TRBV3-1 (or the pseudogene TRBV3-2) and TRBJ2-2; a weak D match, TRBD1 (6 bases). CDR1 is LGHDT, CDR2 YNNKEL, per germline (reference sequence). The CDR3 is 15 residues long. V lost 3 bases and J lost 6, with 14 bases in between. This chain's CDR3 is CASSQTTGWAGELFF. The CDR3 DNA reads TGTGCCAGCAGCCAGACCACAGGGTGGGCCGGGGAGCTGTTTTTT.

This CDR3 is CASSSNRVNGYTF. The CDR3 region has the DNA TGTGCCAGCAGTTCCAACAGGGTTAATGGCTACACCTTC. The chain joins TRBV6-5 to TRBJ1-2; possibly TRBD1 for D (6 bases). The germline CDR1 and CDR2 sequences are MNHEY and SVGAGI. CDR3 length: 13 residues. Trimming took 4 bases from V and 6 from J, leaving 12 bases between them.

The chain joins TRBV5-5 to TRBJ2-3, with a weak D call TRBD2 (5 bases). Germline V gene data show CDR1 as SGHKS and CDR2 as YYEKEE (reference sequence). The CDR3 length is 16 residues. The germline V and J ends were trimmed by 0 bases and 3 bases, with 14 bases remaining between them. The CDR3 here is CASSLVTLTGTDTQYF. The CDR3 nucleotides read TGTGCCAGCAGCTTGGTTACGCTTACGGGGACAGATACGCAGTATTTT.